The present T cell receptor beta chain was sequenced within a study of OX40 agonist ivuxolimab in advanced cancers. Regarding the complete study: The costimulatory receptor OX40 (CD134) was targeted by ivuxolimab, a fully human IgG2 agonistic monoclonal antibody. Intravenous ivuxolimab was administered to patients every 2 weeks at six dose levels: 0.01, 0.1, 0.3, 1.5, 3 and 10 mg/kg. Among the 50 to 55 dose-escalation patients, approximately 20 had hepatocellular carcinoma, 15 or so melanoma, 9 renal cell carcinoma and 9 head and neck cancer. The dose-escalation cohort was 82.7% male with a mean age of 60 years, ranging from roughly 20 to 85. Prior anti-PD-1, anti-PD-L1 or anti-CTLA-4 therapy was permitted, and approximately 42% of dose-escalation patients had received checkpoint inhibitors. Partial responses occurred in three dose-escalation patients: two with cutaneous melanoma and one with hepatocellular carcinoma. Peripheral TCRbeta sequencing was intended to test whether TCR sequence diversity was altered and clonal T-cell expansion was caused by ivuxolimab. The paper reports the monotherapy dose-escalation portion (N of about 54 patients) of the phase I ivuxolimab trial.

The CDR3 has 14 amino acids, counting the end cysteine and phenylalanine. Here the CDR3 DNA is all that survives: 42 bases in frame from base 1. CDR1 and CDR2, per the germline V gene (reference sequence), are MNHNY and SVGAGI. Trimming takes 2 bases off V and 10 bases off J; junction bases not matched to a gene: 4. What the study reported, not specific to this receptor: Partial responders in the 0.1-3.0 mg/kg groups had among the lowest normalized peripheral clonal expansion, especially among CD8+ T cells. After ivuxolimab, more expanded clones were found on average in CD8+ T cells than in CD4+ T cells. At doses of 0.1 to 3.0 mg/kg, clonal expansion of both CD4+ and CD8+ blood T cells was observed from baseline to week 6. The antigen specificity of the peripheral T cells that underwent clonal expansion was not determined. Low levels of normalized T-cell clonal expansion were also shown by some nonresponding patients.

As to this clone: Its antigen remains unidentified. Base-call qualities are not available, and no considerably larger clone is one nucleotide away.

Genomic DNA was isolated from the sorted cells so that the TCRbeta CDR3 region could be sequenced. The immunoSEQ Assay was used to sequence the TCRbeta CDR3 regions. The source is immuneACCESS, and TCRdb retained only in-frame sequences with V and J called. Part of the clones is not carried over; for the studies checked, unresolved V genes explain less than half of this, and the remainder is unexplained. Across this sample there are tens of thousands of clones, with more than 85% seen only once. Together, the top ten hold about 2.4% of the sample. Patients with autoimmune disease history or receiving systemic immunosuppression were excluded from the trial. In every dose cohort, peripheral blood was drawn for TCR sequencing at baseline, cycle 4 day 1, and cycle 7 day 1. Samples were obtained from an open-label, multicenter, first-in-human phase I dose-escalation trial of ivuxolimab. The trial enrolled adults with locally advanced or metastatic head and neck squamous cell, hepatocellular, melanoma or renal cell carcinoma. Before TCR sequencing, CD4+ T cells and CD8+ T cells were sorted from peripheral blood as separate populations.

The source material was CD4+ or CD8+ T cells sorted from blood, sampled in a trial of the OX40 agonist ivuxolimab. In this chain, TRBV6-6 is recombined with TRBJ2-7, with TRBD2 matching 14 junction bases. The sequence derives from an adult with an advanced solid tumor such as melanoma, head and neck, liver or kidney cancer. The bases are TGTGCCAGCAGTTACCAGGGACTAGCGGGAGAACAGTACTTC. Its product reads: CASSYQGLAGEQYF.